The clone carrying this T cell receptor (beta chain) was observed at least ten times. The antigen is not known. This record belongs to a study of T cell repertoires in cytomegalovirus infection. About the study: Public TCR beta signatures indicated both CMV infection and matching HLA type.

Trimming removed 3 bases from V and 0 bases from J, with 8 bases in between. Germline V gene lookup returns CDR1 SNHLY and CDR2 FYNNEI. The CDR3 runs to 14 residues. Whole-study results and caveats: Clonotype analysis showed dominance of the ex vivo response by HLA-C-restricted CMV-specific TCR beta clonotypes. Based on cumulative public TCR beta family frequency, carriers of CMV plus the relevant HLA were identified.

MiXCR, run by TCRdb on the reads, gives a single entry per CDR3 protein. Counted here are 200,000 to 300,000 distinct CDR3 sequences, less than 9.5% occurring once; the ten biggest clones make up more than 12%. V is TRBV2 and J is TRBJ1-1; no reliable D call. Sequencing was done on a sample of PBMCs. The sequence derives from a human donor in good health (CMV status not recorded). Some clones in this sample may be carry-over from other donors' samples. CDR3 bases: TGTGCCAGCAGTGAGGAGTGGATGAACACTGAAGCTTTCTTT. Residues: CASSEEWMNTEAFF.